These 29 T cell receptor beta chains were all obtained from the same sample, sequenced in a study of cytomegalovirus exposure and HLA in healthy donors. Primers included in the PCR were 60 Vbeta and 13 Jbeta primers. This table comes from immunoSEQ multiplex PCR, and its TCRdb copy is limited to in-frame clones, with some not included. The data show 95,000 to 150,000 clones, around two thirds seen once. Sequences were obtained from PBMCs. These receptor sequences come from a man in his 60s in good health and CMV-seropositive.

The chain joins TRBV5-6 to TRBJ1-1, with D possibly matching TRBD1 (5 bases). V lost 4 bases and J 8 bases, leaving 12 bases between the germline ends. Germline CDR1 SGHDT, CDR2 YYEEEE. The CDR3 is 12 amino acids. The CDR3 DNA reads TGTGCCAGCAGCCGCGGGGGACGGGAAGCTTTCTTT. This codes for CASSRGGREAFF.

This chain's CDR3 is CASSIDWDRPYGYTF. The CDR3 DNA reads TGTGCCAGTAGTATAGACTGGGACAGGCCCTATGGCTACACCTTC. The chain uses TRBV19 and TRBJ1-2; 8 bases are shared with TRBD1. CDR3 length: 15 residues. After removal of 0 bases from V and 4 bases from J, the junction contained 4 bases not matched to a gene. Germline CDR1 and CDR2: LNHDA and SQIVND (reference sequence).

The V call is TRBV9, the J call TRBJ1-1; D gene uncertain. Germline lookup yields CDR1 SGDLS and CDR2 YYNGEE. CDR3 length: 13 amino acids. V lost 4 bases to trimming and J lost 3 bases, with 10 bases between them. The CDR3 DNA is TGTGCCAGCAGCCAATCCGTAGACACTGAAGCTTTCTTT. It encodes CASSQSVDTEAFF.

V and J are TRBV9 and TRBJ2-3, with 7 bases lining up with TRBD1. The junction had 6 bases not matched to a gene; V was cut back by 8 bases and J by 0 bases. Germline CDR1 reads SGDLS; CDR2 reads YYNGEE. There are 14 residues in the CDR3. CDR3 region: CASARGQSTDTQYF. The CDR3, as DNA: TGTGCCAGTGCTAGGGGGCAGAGCACAGATACGCAGTATTTT.

V and J are TRBV9 and TRBJ2-2; maybe TRBD1 (6 bases). This CDR3 region has 14 residues. Germline V lookup: CDR1 SGDLS, CDR2 YYNGEE. The V end lost 0 bases, the J end lost 4 bases, and 7 bases lay between the germline ends. The CDR3 reads CASSVAGATGELFF. CDR3 DNA: TGTGCCAGCAGCGTAGCAGGGGCCACCGGGGAGCTGTTTTTT.

The CDR3: CASSQERGSTDTQYF. DNA of the CDR3: TGTGCCAGCAGCCAAGAGCGGGGGAGCACAGATACGCAGTATTTT. The chain uses TRBV4-2 and TRBJ2-3; 7 bases map to TRBD2. Germline values: CDR1 LGHNA, CDR2 YNFKEQ. The V and J ends lost 0 bases and 0 bases, in that order; junction bases with no gene match: 0. The CDR3 loop spans 15 amino acids.

The rearrangement joins TRBV6-1 to TRBJ2-7; possible D gene TRBD1, 6 bases. Trimming removed 6 bases from V and 5 bases from J, with 20 bases in between. CDR1 is MNHNS and CDR2 is SASEGT in the germline V gene. CDR3 size: 15 residues. CDR3 DNA sequence: TGTGCCAGCAGCGTGAACTGGGGGCCGGAAAACGAGCAGTACTTC. Protein product: CASSVNWGPENEQYF.

In this sample, this clone turned up a few times. At one of its ends the junction is not consistent with the germline gene, which may arise from a read error. This chain joins TRBV7-2 and TRBJ2-7, with a weak D call TRBD2 (5 bases). Germline V gene lookup returns CDR1 SGHTA and CDR2 FQGNSA. The CDR3 has 13 residues. In nucleotides, the CDR3 is TGTGCCAGCAGCCTAGCCTATAATTACGAGCAGTACTTC. This gives the protein CASSLAYNYEQYF.

This clone appeared a single time. The chain uses TRBV28 and TRBJ1-2, with TRBD1 matching 7 bases. The J segment lost 2 bases and the V segment lost 3 bases, leaving 3 bases of the junction unmatched. The CDR3 totals 14 residues. Germline assignment: CDR1 MDHEN and CDR2 SYDVKM. The CDR3 nucleotides are TGTGCCAGCAGTTTGAGGGGGCGAAACTATGGCTACACCTTC. Residues: CASSLRGRNYGYTF.

The chain uses TRBV28 and TRBJ1-2; a weak D match, TRBD1 (5 bases). The CDR3 contains 17 residues. Trimming took 5 bases from V and 2 from J, leaving 21 bases between them. Germline-derived CDR1 and CDR2 are MDHEN and SYDVKM. CDR3 amino acids: CASSAAGQGKGNYGYTF. CDR3 nucleotides: TGTGCCAGCAGTGCGGCAGGGCAGGGCAAGGGGAACTATGGCTACACCTTC.

The V and J genes are TRBV30 and TRBJ1-3; no clear D. This CDR3 is built from 14 residues. The germline V gene encodes CDR1 GTSNPN and CDR2 SVGIG (reference sequence). The ends were cut back, 0 bases at V and 6 bases at J, with 12 bases in the middle. CDR3 amino acids: CAWSVGSGLNTIYF. For the CDR3, the DNA is TGTGCCTGGAGTGTGGGGTCAGGACTAAACACCATATATTTT. Full variable domain (outside the CDR3, taken from reference TRBV30 and TRBJ1-3): SQTIHQWPATLVQPVGSPLSLECTVEGTSNPNLYWYRQAAGRGLQLLFYSVGIGQISSEVPQNLSASRPQDRQFILSSKKLLLSDSGFYLCAWSVGSGLNTIYFGEGSWLTVV.

This clone was recorded a few times. The junction does not match germline at one end; this may be a read error. The chain employs TRBV11-2 and TRBJ2-1, with D possibly TRBD1 on 5 matching bases. This CDR3 spans 13 amino acids. Germline values: CDR1 SGHAT, CDR2 FQNNGV. The CDR3 region has the DNA TGTGCCAGCAGCTGGGGATTCCGCGGACACCCGCTCTTC. Translating gives CASSWGFRGHPLF.

This clone was seen only once. CDR3 sequence: CASSLAYGGEKLFF. The CDR3, as DNA: TGTGCCAGCAGCTTAGCATACGGCGGAGAAAAACTGTTTTTT. The rearrangement joins TRBV7-6 to TRBJ1-4; no clear D gene. V dropped 0 bases and J dropped 8 bases, with 10 bases sitting between them. The CDR3 runs to 14 residues. Germline assignment: CDR1 SGHVS and CDR2 FNYEAQ.

This clone showed up just once. The chain joins TRBV2 to TRBJ1-6; unclear D gene. CDR3 length equals 13 residues. V lost 7 bases and J lost 10, with 14 bases in between. CDR1 and CDR2 from the germline V gene are SNHLY and FYNNEI. The CDR3 DNA follows: TGTGCCAGCAAGGAGGGCCTCGAATCACCCCTCCACTTT. Amino acid sequence: CASKEGLESPLHF. The full variable domain, with the rest looked up from reference TRBV2 and TRBJ1-6, is EPEVTQTPSHQVTQMGQEVILRCVPISNHLYFYWYRQILGQKVEFLVSFYNNEISEKSEIFDDQFSVERPDGSNFTLKIRSTKLEDSAMYFCASKEGLESPLHFGNGTRLTVT.

The rearrangement links TRBV5-1 to TRBJ2-1; the D gene is possibly TRBD2 (6 bases). The CDR3 covers 15 residues. The germline CDR1 and CDR2 sequences are SGHRS and YFSETQ. V lost 0 bases, J lost 7 bases, and 14 bases lay in between. In nucleotides, the CDR3 is TGCGCCAGCAGCTTGGTATGGGGCCGGGGGAATGAGCAGTTCTTC. Translation: CASSLVWGRGNEQFF.

V gene TRBV5-1 combines with J gene TRBJ1-1; maybe TRBD1 (6 bases). In germline, CDR1 is SGHRS, CDR2 YFSETQ. The CDR3 spans 15 residues. The V gene lost 0 bases and the J gene lost 3 bases, with 12 bases spanning the gap. The CDR3 sequence: CASSLAQGRDTEAFF. The CDR3 bases are TGCGCCAGCAGCTTGGCCCAGGGGAGAGACACTGAAGCTTTCTTT.

This chain links TRBV18 with TRBJ1-1; 7 bases fit TRBD1. The germline V gene encodes CDR1 KGHSH and CDR2 LQKENI. The ends lost 1 base at V and 7 bases at J; junction bases unmatched: 9. The CDR3 totals 15 residues. The CDR3 is CASSPQTGENHEAFF. CDR3 DNA: TGTGCCAGCTCACCACAAACAGGGGAGAATCATGAAGCTTTCTTT.

The chain uses TRBV4-1 and TRBJ2-2; TRBD1 is a possible D gene (6 bases). The CDR3 is 16 residues long. V lost 1 base, J lost 6 bases, and 15 bases lay in between. Germline CDR1 and CDR2: MGHRA and YSYEKL. CDR3 protein: CASSQVPGTPAGELFF. The DNA of the CDR3 is TGCGCCAGCAGCCAAGTGCCCGGGACACCGGCCGGGGAGCTGTTTTTT.

The genes are TRBV28 and TRBJ1-1; TRBD1 matches at 11 bases. Germline CDR1 MDHEN, CDR2 SYDVKM. V lost 5 bases to trimming and J lost 6 bases; unmatched junction nucleotides: 8. The CDR3 runs 15 residues. CDR3 amino acids: CASSPTPDRGPEAFF. DNA for the CDR3: TGTGCCAGCAGTCCAACTCCGGACAGGGGGCCTGAAGCTTTCTTT.

This clone was seen more than once but under ten times. CDR3 DNA sequence: TGTGCCACCCGAGGGGGCGCCTTACCGAACACCGGGGAGCTGTTTTTT. Its protein product is CATRGGALPNTGELFF. The chain recombines TRBV2 with TRBJ2-2; TRBD1 agrees at 7 bases. Unmatched junction bases numbered 11, after V lost 10 bases and J lost 0 bases. Germline CDR1 reads SNHLY; CDR2 reads FYNNEI. The CDR3 has 16 amino acids. Combining the CDR3 with reference TRBV2 and TRBJ2-2 gives the whole variable domain EPEVTQTPSHQVTQMGQEVILRCVPISNHLYFYWYRQILGQKVEFLVSFYNNEISEKSEIFDDQFSVERPDGSNFTLKIRSTKLEDSAMYFCATRGGALPNTGELFFGEGSRLTVL.

This clone has just one count. The chain links TRBV7-8 to TRBJ2-7; tentative D call: TRBD2 (5 bases). The germline CDR1 and CDR2 sequences are SGHVS and FQNEAQ. Trimming shortened V by 1 base and J by 0 bases, and 13 bases separated the two germline ends. This CDR3 has 16 residues. CDR3 nucleotide sequence: TGTGCCAGCAGCTTAGATGCGGGTTTTAGCTCCTACGAGCAGTACTTC. This translates into CASSLDAGFSSYEQYF.

The chain links TRBV19 to TRBJ1-5; possible D gene TRBD1, 5 bases. The germline V and J ends were trimmed by 5 bases and 0 bases, with 8 bases remaining between them. The CDR3 is 14 amino acids. Germline CDR1 LNHDA, CDR2 SQIVND (reference sequence). The chain's CDR3 is CASSQGYSNQPQHF. In nucleotides, the CDR3 is TGTGCCAGTAGTCAGGGTTATAGCAATCAGCCCCAGCATTTT.

The chain carries TRBV21-1 and TRBJ2-1; TRBD2, the D gene given by the table, was not confirmed from the DNA. TRBV21-1 is described as a pseudogene. The CDR3 loop spans 13 amino acids. The DNA for the CDR3 is TGTGCCAGCATATCATCGGGTCCCAATGAGCAGTTCTTC. Its protein is CASISSGPNEQFF.

The chain uses TRBV5-4 and TRBJ1-1; no firm D call. The CDR3 has 13 residues. V lost 3 bases and J lost 2, with 8 bases in between. Per the germline V gene, CDR1 is SGHNT and CDR2 is YYREEE (reference sequence). The CDR3 DNA is TGTGCCAGCAGCTCCGCGCGTAACACTGAAGCTTTCTTT. Amino acids: CASSSARNTEAFF. Full variable domain (remainder filled in from reference TRBV5-4 and TRBJ1-1): ETGVTQSPTHLIKTRGQQVTLRCSSQSGHNTVSWYQQALGQGPQFIFQYYREEENGRGNFPPRFSGLQFPNYSSELNVNALELDDSALYLCASSSARNTEAFFGQGTRLTVV.

This clone was recorded once. The chain joins TRBV5-1 to TRBJ2-3; a possible D gene is TRBD2 (6 bases). The CDR3 length is 15 residues. CDR1 and CDR2 (germline): SGHRS, YFSETQ. V lost 2 bases, J lost 5 bases, and 15 bases lay in between. The CDR3 coding sequence is TGCGCCAGCAGCTTAACAGGAGGGCTTTTAGATACGCAGTATTTT. This codes for CASSLTGGLLDTQYF.

This chain uses TRBV29-1 with TRBJ2-5; D possibly corresponds to TRBD2 (6 bases). This CDR3 region has 14 residues. V lost 7 bases, J lost 4 bases, and 19 bases lay in between. Germline CDR1 is SQVTM and CDR2 is ANQGSEA. The CDR3 sequence is CSAGDERAGETQYF. The CDR3 bases are TGCAGCGCTGGAGATGAGCGGGCTGGAGAGACCCAGTACTTC.

The chain uses TRBV9 and TRBJ2-5; TRBD1 aligns across 8 bases. This CDR3 is built from 15 residues. V was pared by 4 bases and J by 4 bases, with 9 bases of the junction left unmatched. Germline lookup yields CDR1 SGDLS and CDR2 YYNGEE. The CDR3 reads CASSRRTGFVETQYF. The CDR3 nucleotides read TGTGCCAGCAGCCGAAGGACAGGGTTTGTAGAGACCCAGTACTTC.

There are a few counts of this clone. V and J are TRBV5-4 and TRBJ2-1; 7 bases fit TRBD2. CDR1 and CDR2 from the germline V gene are SGHNT and YYREEE (reference sequence). Losses at the gene ends were 4 bases for V and 12 bases for J; bases not matched to a gene: 10. The CDR3 contains 13 residues. The CDR3 spells CASSPGGPGGQFF. The CDR3 coding sequence is TGTGCCAGCAGCCCCGGGGGACCGGGAGGGCAGTTCTTC.

This clone was counted between two and nine times. The V call is TRBV19, the J call TRBJ2-2; possible D gene TRBD1, 5 bases. Germline loops: CDR1 LNHDA, CDR2 SQIVND (reference sequence). The CDR3 extends over 13 amino acids. The V end lost 3 bases, the J end lost 7 bases, and 9 bases lay between the germline ends. The CDR3 is CASSIQQGGELFF. Written as DNA, the CDR3 is TGTGCCAGTAGTATTCAGCAGGGCGGGGAGCTGTTTTTT.